This T cell receptor (beta chain) is from a study of radiation and T cells in renal cell carcinoma. At the level of the study: Nephrectomy followed 15 Gy stereotactic body radiation by 4 weeks. Findings and caveats of the study: Top tumor clonotypes rose in blood 2 weeks post-radiation, then contracted. Pretreatment tumor biopsies were lacking, so baseline clonotypes are unknown.

The time point denotes: blood 2 weeks post-SBRT. The treatment: 15 Gy SBRT to primary tumor, nephrectomy 4 weeks later. After SBRT, blood was collected at 2 and 4 weeks, plus baseline. V lost 10 bases, J lost 2 bases, and 22 bases lay in between. CDR1 LNHDA and CDR2 SQIVND come from the germline V gene (reference sequence). The CDR3 sequence is 16 residues long. Generated by immunoSEQ multiplex PCR, the TCRdb table keeps only in-frame clones and is missing some. Among about 49,000 clones, about 80% were seen once, and the ten largest hold around 30%. Worth noting for this clone: Its antigen is as yet unknown.

The sequence was collected from a woman aged 70-85 years with renal cell carcinoma. The chain links TRBV19 to TRBJ2-3, with D perhaps matching TRBD1 (6 bases). The specimen was blood, collected from a patient whose treatment included radiotherapy and nephrectomy. For the CDR3, the DNA is TGTGCCATAGATGGGGGCCCAGCGATTACCACAGATACGCAGTATTTT. It yields the protein CAIDGGPAITTDTQYF.